Detailed here is one T cell receptor (beta chain). Germline CDR1 SGHNT, CDR2 YYREEE (reference sequence). Germline trimming cut 0 bases from V and 4 bases from J; bases unmatched to any gene: 4. The CDR3 has 15 residues. Followed over time, Seattle patients had been enrolled while infection was active. These data belong to a study of blood T cell repertoires in COVID-19. As for the study in general: PBMCs, B-cell-depleted T cells, or T cells provided the cDNA or gDNA that made up the material.

The method was immunoSEQ multiplex PCR; TCRdb's version includes in-frame clones alone and lacks a portion of them. The data show roughly 290,000 clones, roughly 90% seen once. The clonotype originates from a woman aged 25 to 39 with COVID-19, enrolled during active disease. Material: peripheral blood. This chain connects TRBV5-4 to TRBJ1-2; 9 nucleotides align to TRBD1. In nucleotides, the CDR3 is TGTGCCAGCAGCTTGGCGGACAGGGGAGGCTATGGCTACACCTTC. Protein product: CASSLADRGGYGYTF.